The sequence of this T cell receptor beta chain was determined in a study of blood T cell repertoires in COVID-19. Study-level background: Some COVID-19 samples were acute and others convalescent; all came from the United States, Italy and Spain. In each case, the material was cDNA or gDNA derived from T cells, B-cell-depleted T cells, or PBMCs.

Trimming took off 6 bases at V and 4 bases at J, with 14 bases between the two ends. Germline V gene lookup returns CDR1 SNHLY and CDR2 FYNNEI. The CDR3 loop spans 14 amino acids. Per the study methods: Estimates of nucleated cell counts were drawn from the amplification of reference gene primers. Assay used: immunoSEQ multiplex PCR; TCRdb lists only in-frame clones, some missing. V and J calls and clone size come straight from that table; D and trimming were deduced from the DNA. Among 130,000 to 150,000 clones listed, 88% were seen once. The chain couples TRBV2 to TRBJ2-3, with D perhaps TRBD2 (5 bases). The TCR originated in a man in his 70s with acute or convalescent COVID-19. Material: peripheral blood. The CDR3 bases are TGTGCCAGCAGCCTAGGCCTAGCATCAGATACGCAGTATTTT. This encodes CASSLGLASDTQYF.